The 28 T cell receptor beta chains below all came from one sample that was sequenced in a study of blood T cell repertoires in COVID-19. The method was immunoSEQ multiplex PCR; TCRdb's version includes in-frame clones alone and lacks a portion of them. The sample includes 75,000 to 95,000 clones, roughly 84% seen only once; the top ten take around 25%. The sequencing sample was made of peripheral blood. These receptors were obtained from a man in his sixties with acute or convalescent COVID-19.

As DNA, the CDR3 is TGTGCCAGCAGTTCACGAGGAAGGGGGCAAGAGACCCAGTACTTC. This translates into CASSSRGRGQETQYF. This chain joins TRBV6-2 or TRBV6-3 and TRBJ2-5, with a tentative D call TRBD1 (6 bases). Trimming took off 4 bases at V and 2 bases at J, with 14 bases between the two ends. Germline V lookup: CDR1 MNHEY, CDR2 SVGEGT. The CDR3 totals 15 residues.

The chain recombines TRBV6-5 with TRBJ1-2; 7 bases are shared with TRBD1. Germline loops: CDR1 MNHEY, CDR2 SVGAGI. CDR3 length: 15 residues. After removal of 6 bases from V and 12 bases from J, the junction contained 19 bases not matched to a gene. CDR3 sequence reads: CASRKITGEARSDTF. DNA for the CDR3: TGTGCCAGCAGGAAAATAACAGGGGAAGCTCGATCCGACACCTTC.

The rearrangement joins TRBV11-2 to TRBJ2-4; 11 nucleotides line up with TRBD2. Germline lookup yields CDR1 SGHAT and CDR2 FQNNGV. Trimming at V came to 5 bases and at J to 4 bases, leaving 10 bases not matched to a gene. This CDR3 region has 17 residues. In nucleotides, the CDR3 is TGTGCCAGCAGCACAAGCTTCTTAGCGGGGGGGAAAAACATTCAGTACTTC. Its translation: CASSTSFLAGGKNIQYF.

The chain joins TRBV25-1 to TRBJ2-3; 9 bases align to TRBD2. This CDR3 is built from 15 residues. CDR1 MGHDK and CDR2 SYGVNS come from the germline V gene. After removal of 6 bases from V and 2 bases from J, the junction contained 6 bases not matched to a gene. The CDR3, as DNA: TGTGCCAGCAGCGTAAGCGGGGGGCTCACAGATACGCAGTATTTT. It encodes CASSVSGGLTDTQYF.

V gene TRBV5-1 combines with J gene TRBJ1-1; D is possibly TRBD1 (6 bases). The ends were cut back, 1 base at V and 7 bases at J, with 14 bases in the middle. Germline CDR1 and CDR2: SGHRS and YFSETQ. The CDR3 contains 14 residues. The CDR3 DNA is TGCGCCAGCAGCTTGATCCCAACGGACAGTGAAGCTTTCTTT. Translating it yields CASSLIPTDSEAFF.

With regard to this clone: The germline gene is not matched at one end of the junction; a read error may be the cause. This chain connects TRBV5-1 to TRBJ1-6; D is perhaps TRBD1 (5 bases). CDR1 and CDR2 from the germline V gene are SGHRS and YFSETQ. The length of the CDR3 is 14 residues. The CDR3: CASSRSGGNAPLHF. The CDR3 DNA sequence: TGCGCCAGCAGCAGGTCGGGGGGTAATGCACCCCTCCACTTT.

The chain has TRBV28 and TRBJ1-6, with a possible D match to TRBD1 (5 bases). The CDR3 is 14 residues long. The germline gives CDR1 MDHEN, CDR2 SYDVKM. V lost 5 bases, J lost 7 bases, and 12 bases lay in between. This CDR3 reads CASSPRVWNSPLHF. CDR3 sequence (DNA): TGTGCCAGCAGTCCCAGGGTATGGAATTCACCCCTCCACTTT.

This chain links TRBV6-6 with TRBJ2-7; TRBD1 is a possible D gene (6 bases). Per germline, CDR1 MNHNY and CDR2 SVGAGI (reference sequence). This CDR3 spans 14 amino acids. V was trimmed by 5 bases and J by 3 bases, leaving 14 bases between them. The CDR3 sequence: CASSPYGQSYEQYV. CDR3 in DNA: TGTGCCAGCAGTCCCTACGGACAGAGCTACGAGCAGTACGTC.

The chain joins TRBV10-3 to TRBJ1-2, with TRBD1 identical over 10 bases. The CDR3 contains 15 residues. CDR1 is ENHRY, CDR2 SYGVKD, per germline. The junction had 3 bases not matched to a gene; V was cut back by 4 bases and J by 1 base. For the CDR3, the DNA is TGTGCCATCAGTGGGTGGACAGGGGGTAACTATGGCTACACCTTC. Translation gives CAISGWTGGNYGYTF.

The J gene is TRBJ1-1, the V gene TRBV28; D remains ambiguous. The CDR3 is 13 residues long. Trimming stripped 8 bases from V and 1 base from J, with 11 bases between. CDR1 and CDR2 from the germline V gene are MDHEN and SYDVKM. DNA for the CDR3: TGTGCCAGCGCTGGAGGTACGAACACTGAAGCTTTCTTT. Protein: CASAGGTNTEAFF.

CDR3 DNA: TGTGCCAGCAGCTTAAGTGTTAGCGGGGGGACCCAGTACTTC. Residues: CASSLSVSGGTQYF. This chain joins TRBV7-3 and TRBJ2-5, with TRBD2 identical over 9 bases. Germline trimming cut 1 base from V and 7 bases from J; bases unmatched to any gene: 4. The V gene's germline CDR1 is SGHTA and CDR2 FQGTGA. This CDR3 has 14 residues.

The chain joins TRBV28 to TRBJ1-2, with 8 bases lining up with TRBD1. Trimming took 3 bases from V and 8 from J; bases not matched to a gene: 5. CDR3 size: 13 residues. Looked up from germline, CDR1 is MDHEN and CDR2 is SYDVKM. Here the CDR3 reads CASSFGDRQGYTF. The CDR3 DNA sequence: TGTGCCAGCAGTTTTGGGGACAGGCAAGGCTACACCTTC.

This rearrangement joins TRBV6-5 to TRBJ2-1, with D unresolved. The CDR3 has 14 amino acids. Germline CDR1 reads MNHEY; CDR2 reads SVGAGI. V was trimmed by 2 bases and J by 3 bases, leaving 8 bases between them. CDR3 in DNA: TGTGCCAGCAGTTACCAGAATTTCTACAATGAGCAGTTCTTC. It translates to CASSYQNFYNEQFF.

This chain connects TRBV24-1 to TRBJ2-3; TRBD1 might be the D (5 bases). There are 14 residues in the CDR3. The ends were cut back, 4 bases at V and 5 bases at J, with 12 bases in the middle. The germline gives CDR1 KGHDR, CDR2 SFDVKD. The CDR3 loop reads CATSDLKGLDTQYF. The CDR3 bases are TGTGCCACCAGTGACCTAAAGGGGTTAGATACGCAGTATTTT.

This clone appeared once. The chain uses TRBV5-1 and TRBJ2-3; TRBD1 agrees at 7 bases. This CDR3 has 15 amino acids. The germline V gene encodes CDR1 SGHRS and CDR2 YFSETQ. The ends lost 3 bases at V and 3 bases at J; junction bases unmatched: 7. This CDR3 is CASSSGQTSTDTQYF. The CDR3 coding sequence is TGCGCCAGCAGCTCGGGACAGACCTCGACAGATACGCAGTATTTT. Looking up the rest from reference TRBV5-1 and TRBJ2-3 gives the full variable domain: KAGVTQTPRYLIKTRGQQVTLSCSPISGHRSVSWYQQTPGQGLQFLFEYFSETQRNKGNFPGRFSGRQFSNSRSEMNVSTLELGDSALYLCASSSGQTSTDTQYFGPGTRLTVL.

This chain links TRBV20-1 with TRBJ1-5; D might be TRBD1 (6 bases). Trimming took off 3 bases at V and 6 bases at J, with 12 bases between the two ends. Germline assignment: CDR1 DFQATT and CDR2 SNEGSKA (reference sequence). The CDR3 totals 13 residues. CDR3 sequence: CSASPTGTQPQHF. DNA for the CDR3: TGCAGTGCTAGTCCCACAGGGACTCAGCCCCAGCATTTT.

CDR3 residues: CASSLTGFYGYTF. For the CDR3, the DNA is TGTGCCAGCAGCTTAACAGGGTTCTATGGCTACACCTTC. The rearrangement links TRBV13 to TRBJ1-2, with D perhaps matching TRBD1 (6 bases). The V end was cut by 2 bases, the J end by 4 bases, with 8 bases between. The CDR3 has 13 residues. Germline CDR1 reads PRHDT; CDR2 reads FYEKMQ (reference sequence).

The chain employs TRBV6-1 and TRBJ2-7; TRBD1 matches 7 bases. There are 14 residues in the CDR3. After removal of 7 bases from V and 1 base from J, the junction contained 7 bases not matched to a gene. Germline V lookup: CDR1 MNHNS, CDR2 SASEGT. The CDR3 bases are TGTGCCAGCACCCCGGACAGGAAATCCTACGAGCAGTACTTC. Translating it yields CASTPDRKSYEQYF.

J is TRBJ2-1 and V is TRBV15, with 9 bases identical to TRBD1. Losses at the gene ends were 5 bases for V and 5 bases for J; bases not matched to a gene: 7. Germline V gene lookup returns CDR1 LNHNV and CDR2 YYDKDF (reference sequence). CDR3 length: 15 residues. The CDR3 spells CATSGIRTGDNEQFF. The CDR3 nucleotides are TGTGCCACCAGCGGAATACGGACAGGGGACAATGAGCAGTTCTTC.

V usage is TRBV4-1 and J usage is TRBJ1-1, with TRBD1 identical over 9 bases. The CDR3 is 14 residues long. V dropped 4 bases and J dropped 5; count of bases not matched to a gene: 5. CDR1 and CDR2 (germline): MGHRA, YSYEKL. The CDR3 region is CASSPQGAGTEAFF. DNA for the CDR3: TGCGCCAGCAGCCCACAGGGGGCTGGTACTGAAGCTTTCTTT.

The V call is TRBV29-1, the J call TRBJ2-5, with 7 nucleotides matching TRBD1. Germline V gives CDR1 SQVTM, CDR2 ANQGSEA. CDR3 length: 13 residues. Trimming took 4 bases from V and 3 from J; bases not matched to a gene: 5. The CDR3 region is CSVVGTAKETQYF. Here the CDR3 DNA reads TGCAGCGTTGTCGGGACAGCGAAAGAGACCCAGTACTTC.

This chain links TRBV7-8 with TRBJ1-2; no clear D. Germline V gene sequence: CDR1 SGHVS, CDR2 FQNEAQ. The CDR3 loop spans 16 amino acids. The V and J ends lost 7 bases and 14 bases respectively, with 32 bases between them. CDR3 sequence (DNA): TGTGCCAGCAATCCTGGGTTGCGGGATCAGTCGGCCAGAAAAACCTTC. Translating it yields CASNPGLRDQSARKTF.

The chain has TRBV28 and TRBJ1-6, with TRBD1 matching 9 bases. This CDR3 is 17 amino acids long. Trimming removed 5 bases from V and 1 base from J; junction bases left unmatched: 6. Germline V gives CDR1 MDHEN, CDR2 SYDVKM. The CDR3 coding sequence is TGTGCCAGCAGTCCTCCACAGGGGGCGTCCTATAATTCACCCCTCCACTTT. This gives the protein CASSPPQGASYNSPLHF.

The J gene is TRBJ2-1, the V gene TRBV6-5; the match to TRBD1 covers 7 bases. There are 15 residues in the CDR3. The germline V gene has CDR1 MNHEY and CDR2 SVGAGI. The V and J ends lost 5 bases and 4 bases, in that order; junction bases with no gene match: 8. Written as DNA, the CDR3 is TGTGCCAGCAGTCAACCGGGACAGAGGTACAATGAGCAGTTCTTC. As protein: CASSQPGQRYNEQFF.

The count of this clone is one. The chain joins TRBV18 to TRBJ1-1; no reliable D call. This CDR3 region has 16 residues. Per the germline V gene, CDR1 is KGHSH and CDR2 is LQKENI. V was pared by 1 base and J by 3 bases, with 15 bases between. CDR3 in amino acids: CASSPLPPRVDTEAFF. CDR3 nucleotides: TGTGCCAGCTCACCACTACCCCCGAGGGTGGACACTGAAGCTTTCTTT.

This chain connects TRBV6-5 to TRBJ1-4; D is possibly TRBD1 (6 bases). The CDR3 runs to 14 residues. V was shortened by 5 bases and J by 8 bases, with 15 bases between the two germline ends. Germline V gives CDR1 MNHEY, CDR2 SVGAGI. Written as DNA, the CDR3 is TGTGCCAGCAGTCTTCAGGGGTTTAACGAAAAACTGTTTTTT. The encoded protein is CASSLQGFNEKLFF.

J is TRBJ1-1 and V is TRBV5-1; weak D call: TRBD1 (6 bases). The V gene lost 3 bases and the J gene lost 9 bases, with 15 bases spanning the gap. CDR1 and CDR2 from the germline V gene are SGHRS and YFSETQ. The CDR3 consists of 13 residues. This CDR3 reads CASSSTGFGKAFF. For the CDR3, the DNA is TGCGCCAGCAGCTCCACAGGGTTCGGGAAAGCTTTCTTT.

This clone was seen once. This chain joins TRBV5-1 and TRBJ2-3, with TRBD2 as a possible D gene (7 bases). The CDR3 extends over 15 amino acids. The V end lost 1 base, the J end lost 4 bases, and 13 bases lay between the germline ends. Per germline, CDR1 SGHRS and CDR2 YFSETQ. The CDR3 is CASSLSRGGADTQYF. The CDR3 coding sequence is TGCGCCAGCAGCTTGAGTAGGGGGGGAGCAGATACGCAGTATTTT.